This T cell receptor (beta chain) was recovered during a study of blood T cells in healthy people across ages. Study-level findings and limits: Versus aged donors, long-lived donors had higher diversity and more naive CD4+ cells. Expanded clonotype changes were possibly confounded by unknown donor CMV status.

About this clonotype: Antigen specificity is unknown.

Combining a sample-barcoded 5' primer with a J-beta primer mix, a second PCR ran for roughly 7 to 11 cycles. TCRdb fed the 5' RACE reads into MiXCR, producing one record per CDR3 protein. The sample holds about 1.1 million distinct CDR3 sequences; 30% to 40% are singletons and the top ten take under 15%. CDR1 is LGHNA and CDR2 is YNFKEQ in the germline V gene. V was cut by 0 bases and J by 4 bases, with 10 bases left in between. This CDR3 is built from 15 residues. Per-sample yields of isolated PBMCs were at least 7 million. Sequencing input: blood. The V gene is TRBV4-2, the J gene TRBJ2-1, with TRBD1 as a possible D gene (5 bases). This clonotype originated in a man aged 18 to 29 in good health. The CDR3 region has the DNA TGTGCCAGCAGCCAAGAGATCCAGGGTTACAATGAGCAGTTCTTC. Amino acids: CASSQEIQGYNEQFF.